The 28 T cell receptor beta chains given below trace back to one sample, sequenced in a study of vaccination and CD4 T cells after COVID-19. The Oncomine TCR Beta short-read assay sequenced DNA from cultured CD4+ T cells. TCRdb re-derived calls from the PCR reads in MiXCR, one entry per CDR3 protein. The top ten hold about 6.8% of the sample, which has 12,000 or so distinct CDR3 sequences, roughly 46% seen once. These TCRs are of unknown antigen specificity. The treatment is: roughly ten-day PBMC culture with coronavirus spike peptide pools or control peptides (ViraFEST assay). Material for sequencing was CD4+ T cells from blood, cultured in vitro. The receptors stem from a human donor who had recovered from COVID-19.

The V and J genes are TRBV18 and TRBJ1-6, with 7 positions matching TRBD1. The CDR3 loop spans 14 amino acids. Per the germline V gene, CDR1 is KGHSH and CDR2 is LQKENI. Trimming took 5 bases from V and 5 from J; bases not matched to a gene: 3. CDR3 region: CASSSGTDNSPLHF. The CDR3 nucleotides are TGTGCCAGCTCATCCGGGACAGATAATTCACCCCTCCACTTT.

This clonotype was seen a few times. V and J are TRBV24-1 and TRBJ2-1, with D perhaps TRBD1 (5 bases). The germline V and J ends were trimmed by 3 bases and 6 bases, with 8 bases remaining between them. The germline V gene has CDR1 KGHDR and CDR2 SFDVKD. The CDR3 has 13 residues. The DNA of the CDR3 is TGTGCCACCAGTGATGGGGCTATCAATGAGCAGTTCTTC. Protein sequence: CATSDGAINEQFF.

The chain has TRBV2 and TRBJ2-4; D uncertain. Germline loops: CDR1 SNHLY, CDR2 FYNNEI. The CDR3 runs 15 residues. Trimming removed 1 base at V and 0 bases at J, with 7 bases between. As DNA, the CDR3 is TGTGCCAGCAGTGAAGTGCTGTCAGCCAAAAACATTCAGTACTTC. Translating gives CASSEVLSAKNIQYF.

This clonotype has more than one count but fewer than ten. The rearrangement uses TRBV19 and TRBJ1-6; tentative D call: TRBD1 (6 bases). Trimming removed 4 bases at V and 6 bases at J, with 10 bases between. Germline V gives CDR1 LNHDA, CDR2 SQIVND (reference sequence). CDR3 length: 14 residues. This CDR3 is CASSTVGGNSPLHF. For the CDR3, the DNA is TGTGCCAGTAGTACCGTAGGGGGTAATTCACCCCTCCACTTT.

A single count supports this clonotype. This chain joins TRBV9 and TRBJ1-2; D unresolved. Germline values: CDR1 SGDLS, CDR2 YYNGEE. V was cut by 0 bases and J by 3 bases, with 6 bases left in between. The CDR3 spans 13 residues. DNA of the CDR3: TGTGCCAGCAGCGTAGAGTTGGACTATGGCTACACCTTC. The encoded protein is CASSVELDYGYTF.

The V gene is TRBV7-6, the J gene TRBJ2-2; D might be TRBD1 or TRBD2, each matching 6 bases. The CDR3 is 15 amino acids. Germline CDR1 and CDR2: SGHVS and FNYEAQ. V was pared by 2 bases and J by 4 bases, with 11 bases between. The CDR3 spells CASSLRLGGTGELFF. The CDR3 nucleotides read TGTGCCAGCAGCTTAAGACTAGGGGGCACCGGGGAGCTGTTTTTT. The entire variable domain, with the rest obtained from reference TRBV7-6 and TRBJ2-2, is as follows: GAGVSQSPRYKVTKRGQDVALRCDPISGHVSLYWYRQALGQGPEFLTYFNYEAQQDKSGLPNDRFSAERPEGSISTLTIQRTEQRDSAMYRCASSLRLGGTGELFFGEGSRLTVL.

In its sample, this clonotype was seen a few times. The CDR3 DNA reads as TGTGCCAGCAGCTTTCTCCAGGGTGATGGCTACACCTTC. Translating gives CASSFLQGDGYTF. This sequence joins TRBV7-6 and TRBJ1-2, with a possible D match to TRBD1 (5 bases). The CDR3 runs 13 residues. Looked up from germline, CDR1 is SGHVS and CDR2 is FNYEAQ. Trimming shortened V by 3 bases and J by 6 bases, and 11 bases separated the two germline ends.

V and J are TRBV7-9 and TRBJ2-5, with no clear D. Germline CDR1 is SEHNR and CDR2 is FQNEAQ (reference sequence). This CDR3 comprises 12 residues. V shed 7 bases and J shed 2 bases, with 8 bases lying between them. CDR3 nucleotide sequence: TGTGCCAGCATCGGGTGGCAAGAGACCCAGTACTTC. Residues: CASIGWQETQYF.

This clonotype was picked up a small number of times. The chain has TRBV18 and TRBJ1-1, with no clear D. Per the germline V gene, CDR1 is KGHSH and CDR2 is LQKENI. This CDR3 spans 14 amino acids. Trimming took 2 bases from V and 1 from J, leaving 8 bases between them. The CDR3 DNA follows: TGTGCCAGCTCACCAGCCGGGAGGAACACTGAAGCTTTCTTT. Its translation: CASSPAGRNTEAFF. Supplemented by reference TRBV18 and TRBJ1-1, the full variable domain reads NAGVMQNPRHLVRRRGQEARLRCSPMKGHSHVYWYRQLPEEGLKFMVYLQKENIIDESGMPKERFSAEFPKEGPSILRIQQVVRGDSAAYFCASSPAGRNTEAFFGQGTRLTVV.

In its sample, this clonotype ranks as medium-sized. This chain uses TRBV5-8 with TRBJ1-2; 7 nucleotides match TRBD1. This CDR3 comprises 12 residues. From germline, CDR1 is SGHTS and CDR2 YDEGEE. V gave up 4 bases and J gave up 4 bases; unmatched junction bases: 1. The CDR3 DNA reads TGTGCCAGCAGCCAGGGGGTCTATGGCTACACCTTC. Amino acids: CASSQGVYGYTF.

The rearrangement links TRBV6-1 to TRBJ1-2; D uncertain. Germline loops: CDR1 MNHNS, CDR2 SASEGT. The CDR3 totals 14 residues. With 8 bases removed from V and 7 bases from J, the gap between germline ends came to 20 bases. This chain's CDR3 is CASQTFGVWRGYTF. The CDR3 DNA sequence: TGTGCCAGCCAAACCTTCGGGGTTTGGCGTGGCTACACCTTC.

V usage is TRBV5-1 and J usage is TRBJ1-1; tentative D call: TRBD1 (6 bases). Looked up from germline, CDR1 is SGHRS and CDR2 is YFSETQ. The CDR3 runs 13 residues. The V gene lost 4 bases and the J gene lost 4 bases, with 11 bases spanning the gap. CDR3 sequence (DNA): TGCGCCAGCAGCATGCCACAGGGCACTGAAGCTTTCTTT. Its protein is CASSMPQGTEAFF.

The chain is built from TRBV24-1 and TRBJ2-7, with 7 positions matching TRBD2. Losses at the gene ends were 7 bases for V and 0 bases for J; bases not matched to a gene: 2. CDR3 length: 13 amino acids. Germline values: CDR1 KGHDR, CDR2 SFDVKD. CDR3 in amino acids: CATRGGSSYEQYF. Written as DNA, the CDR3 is TGTGCCACCAGGGGCGGGAGCTCCTACGAGCAGTACTTC.

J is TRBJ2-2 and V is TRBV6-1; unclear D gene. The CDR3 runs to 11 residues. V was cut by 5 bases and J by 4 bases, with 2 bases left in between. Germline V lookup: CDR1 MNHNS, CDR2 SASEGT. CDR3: CASSTTGELFF. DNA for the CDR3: TGTGCCAGCAGTACCACCGGGGAGCTGTTTTTT.

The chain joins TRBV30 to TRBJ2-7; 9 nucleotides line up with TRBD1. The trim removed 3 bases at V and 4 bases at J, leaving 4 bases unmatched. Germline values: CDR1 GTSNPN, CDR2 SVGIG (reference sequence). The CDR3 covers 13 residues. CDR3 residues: CAWRDRGVYEQYF. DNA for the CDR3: TGTGCCTGGAGAGACAGGGGGGTTTACGAGCAGTACTTC.

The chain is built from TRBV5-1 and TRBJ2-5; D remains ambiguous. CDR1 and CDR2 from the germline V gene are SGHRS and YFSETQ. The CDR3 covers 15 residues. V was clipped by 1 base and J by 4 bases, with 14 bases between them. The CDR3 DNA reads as TGCGCCAGCAGCTTGTCCGCCTCCCACCTAGAGACCCAGTACTTC. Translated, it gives CASSLSASHLETQYF.

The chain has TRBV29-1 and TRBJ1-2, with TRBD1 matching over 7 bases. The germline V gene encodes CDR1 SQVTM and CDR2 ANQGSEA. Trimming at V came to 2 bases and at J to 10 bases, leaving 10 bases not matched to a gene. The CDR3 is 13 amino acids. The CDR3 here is CSVESSGQTSYTF. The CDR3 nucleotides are TGCAGCGTTGAATCATCGGGACAGACGTCCTACACCTTC.

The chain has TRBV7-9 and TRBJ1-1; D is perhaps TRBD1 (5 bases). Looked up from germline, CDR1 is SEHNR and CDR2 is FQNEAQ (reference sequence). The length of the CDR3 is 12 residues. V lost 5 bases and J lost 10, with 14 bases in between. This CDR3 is CASSPGRQGAFF. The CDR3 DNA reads TGTGCCAGCAGCCCGGGTCGGCAGGGAGCTTTCTTT.

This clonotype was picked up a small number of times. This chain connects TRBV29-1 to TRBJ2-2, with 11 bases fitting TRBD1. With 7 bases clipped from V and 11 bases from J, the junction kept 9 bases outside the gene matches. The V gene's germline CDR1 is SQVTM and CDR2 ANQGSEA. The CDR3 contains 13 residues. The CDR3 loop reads CSGTRWTGGELFF. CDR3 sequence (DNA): TGCAGCGGTACCAGATGGACAGGGGGCGAGCTGTTTTTT.

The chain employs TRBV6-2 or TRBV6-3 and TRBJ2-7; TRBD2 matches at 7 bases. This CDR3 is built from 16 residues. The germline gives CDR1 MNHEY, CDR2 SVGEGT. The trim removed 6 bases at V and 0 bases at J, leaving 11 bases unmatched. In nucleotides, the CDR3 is TGTGCCAGCAGGAAACCTCTAGCGGCAAGCTCCTACGAGCAGTACTTC. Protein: CASRKPLAASSYEQYF.

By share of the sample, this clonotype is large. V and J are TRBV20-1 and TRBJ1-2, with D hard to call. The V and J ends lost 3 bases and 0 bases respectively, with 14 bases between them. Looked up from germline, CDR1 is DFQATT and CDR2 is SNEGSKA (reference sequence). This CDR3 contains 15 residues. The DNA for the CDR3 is TGCAGTGCTAGTCCAGGTGGATCGACTAACTATGGCTACACCTTC. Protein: CSASPGGSTNYGYTF.

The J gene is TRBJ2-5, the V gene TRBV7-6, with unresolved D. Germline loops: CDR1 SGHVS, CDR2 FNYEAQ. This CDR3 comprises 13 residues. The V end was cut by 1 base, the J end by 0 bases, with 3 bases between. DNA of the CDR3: TGTGCCAGCAGCTTAGTCGACCAAGAGACCCAGTACTTC. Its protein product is CASSLVDQETQYF.

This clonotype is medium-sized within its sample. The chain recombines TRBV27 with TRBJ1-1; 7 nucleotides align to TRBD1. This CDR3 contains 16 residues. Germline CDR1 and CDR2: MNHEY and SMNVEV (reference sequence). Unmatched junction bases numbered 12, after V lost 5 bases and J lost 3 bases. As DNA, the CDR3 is TGTGCCAGCAGTCCCCTCAGACAGGGAGTATACACTGAAGCTTTCTTT. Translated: CASSPLRQGVYTEAFF.

CDR3 nucleotide sequence: TGTGCCTGGGGGACAGTCACAAGCAATCAGCCCCAGCATTTT. Translated, it gives CAWGTVTSNQPQHF. The genes are TRBV30 and TRBJ1-5; TRBD1 agrees at 7 bases. V was pared by 5 bases and J by 1 base, with 5 bases of the junction left unmatched. This CDR3 is 14 amino acids long. CDR1 GTSNPN and CDR2 SVGIG come from the germline V gene (reference sequence).

The chain's CDR3 is CASSLVGTGSGYTF. CDR3 in DNA: TGTGCCAGCAGCTTAGTAGGGACAGGGTCTGGCTACACCTTC. V usage is TRBV11-2 and J usage is TRBJ1-2, with 9 bases matching TRBD1. Germline trimming cut 1 base from V and 7 bases from J; bases unmatched to any gene: 4. Germline V CDR1 and CDR2: SGHAT, FQNNGV. The CDR3 contains 14 residues.

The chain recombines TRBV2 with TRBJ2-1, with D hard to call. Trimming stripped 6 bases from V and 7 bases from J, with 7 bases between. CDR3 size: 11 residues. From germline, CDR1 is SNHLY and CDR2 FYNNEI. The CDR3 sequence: CASRLGNEQFF. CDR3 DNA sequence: TGTGCCAGCAGGCTAGGGAATGAGCAGTTCTTC.

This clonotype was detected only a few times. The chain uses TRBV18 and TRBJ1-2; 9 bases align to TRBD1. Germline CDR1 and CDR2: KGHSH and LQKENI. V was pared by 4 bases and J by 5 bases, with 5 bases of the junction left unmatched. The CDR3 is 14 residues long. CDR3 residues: CASSLRTGEYGYTF. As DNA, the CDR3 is TGTGCCAGCTCACTAAGGACAGGGGAATATGGCTACACCTTC.

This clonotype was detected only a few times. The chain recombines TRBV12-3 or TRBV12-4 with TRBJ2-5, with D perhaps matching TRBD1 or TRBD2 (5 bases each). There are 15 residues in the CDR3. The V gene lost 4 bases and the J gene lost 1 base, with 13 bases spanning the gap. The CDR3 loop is CASSSSGTLQETQYF. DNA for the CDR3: TGTGCCAGCAGTTCCTCCGGGACGCTCCAAGAGACCCAGTACTTC.